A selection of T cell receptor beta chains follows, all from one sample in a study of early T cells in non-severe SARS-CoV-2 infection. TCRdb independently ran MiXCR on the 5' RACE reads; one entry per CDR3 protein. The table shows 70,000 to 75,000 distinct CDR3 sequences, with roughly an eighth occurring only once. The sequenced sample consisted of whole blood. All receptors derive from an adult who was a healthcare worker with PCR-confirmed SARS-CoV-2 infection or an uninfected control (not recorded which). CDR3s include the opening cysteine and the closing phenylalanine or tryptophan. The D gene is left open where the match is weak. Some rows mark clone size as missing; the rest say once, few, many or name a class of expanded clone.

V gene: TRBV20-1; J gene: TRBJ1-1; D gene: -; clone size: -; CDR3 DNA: TGCAGTGCTAGTGGGGTCCTTGAAGCTTTTTTT; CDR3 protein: CSASGVLEAFF
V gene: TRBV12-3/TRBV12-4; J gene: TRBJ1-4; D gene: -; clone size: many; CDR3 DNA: TGTGCCAGCATCTCCTCTGCAACTAATGAAAAACTGTTTTTT; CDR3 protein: CASISSATNEKLFF
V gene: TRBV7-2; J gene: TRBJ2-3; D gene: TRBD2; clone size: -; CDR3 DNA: TGTGCCAGCAGCTCCCACCTGACTAGCGGGGGCCGAGATACGCAGTATTTT; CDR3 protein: CASSSHLTSGGRDTQYF
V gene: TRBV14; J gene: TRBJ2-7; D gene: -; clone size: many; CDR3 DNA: TGTGCCAGCAGCCCTACAGGCTACGAGCAGTACTTC; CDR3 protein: CASSPTGYEQYF
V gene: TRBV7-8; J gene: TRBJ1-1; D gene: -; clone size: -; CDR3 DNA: TGTGCCAGCAGCCAGGGCCTGCTGAACACTGAAGCTTTCTTT; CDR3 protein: CASSQGLLNTEAFF
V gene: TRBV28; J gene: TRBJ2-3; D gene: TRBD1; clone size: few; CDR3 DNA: TGTGCCAGCAGTTCACGGGACAGGTTAACGATCACAGATACGCAGTATTTT; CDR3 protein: CASSSRDRLTITDTQYF
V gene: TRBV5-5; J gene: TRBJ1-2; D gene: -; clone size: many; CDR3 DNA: TGTGCCAGCAGCCCACAGGGAGGGCGAGACTATGGCTACACCTTC; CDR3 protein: CASSPQGGRDYGYTF
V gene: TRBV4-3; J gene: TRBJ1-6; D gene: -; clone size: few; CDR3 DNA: TGCGCCAGCAGCCAAGGGGGCAGGGTTAATCAATCACCCCTCCACTTT; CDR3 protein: CASSQGGRVNQSPLHF
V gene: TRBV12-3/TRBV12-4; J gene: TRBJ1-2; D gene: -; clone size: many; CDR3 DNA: TGTGCCAGCAGTTTGTCGACGTTAAGCTATGGCTACACCTTC; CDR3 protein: CASSLSTLSYGYTF
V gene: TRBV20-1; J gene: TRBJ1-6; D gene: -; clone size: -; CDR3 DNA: TGCAGTGCTAGAGATGCGGCAGGGGAAGGGTCACCCCTCCACTTT; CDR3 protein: CSARDAAGEGSPLHF
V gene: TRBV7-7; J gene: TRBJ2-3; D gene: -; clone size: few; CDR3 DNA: TGTGCCAGCAGCTTAGCCGACAGTTCAGATACGCAGTATTTT; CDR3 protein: CASSLADSSDTQYF
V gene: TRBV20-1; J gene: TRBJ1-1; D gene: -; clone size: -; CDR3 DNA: TGCAGTGCTAGTCTACCCAGGAACACTGAAGCTTTCTTT; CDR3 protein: CSASLPRNTEAFF
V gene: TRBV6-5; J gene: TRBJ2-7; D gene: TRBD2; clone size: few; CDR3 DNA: TGTGCCAGCAGTTTCGTGACTAGCGGGTCCGCCTACGAGCAGTACTTC; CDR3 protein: CASSFVTSGSAYEQYF
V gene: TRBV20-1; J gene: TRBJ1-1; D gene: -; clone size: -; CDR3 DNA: TGCAGTGCTAGACCTCCCGGGACGGCGAACACTGAAGCTTTCTTT; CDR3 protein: CSARPPGTANTEAFF
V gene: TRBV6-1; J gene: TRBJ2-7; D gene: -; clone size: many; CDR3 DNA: TGTGCCAGCAGTACCGAGGTGCGGAGATCGGGGTACTTC; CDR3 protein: CASSTEVRRSGYF
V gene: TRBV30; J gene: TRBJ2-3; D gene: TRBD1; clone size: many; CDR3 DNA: TGTGCCTGGAGGGCCCAGGGGGCAGATACGCAGTATTTT; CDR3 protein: CAWRAQGADTQYF
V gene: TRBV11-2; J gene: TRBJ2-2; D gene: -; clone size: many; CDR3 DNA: TGTGCCAGCAGCTTAGATGGAGGGCGAGGGAGCACCGGGGAGCTGTTTTTT; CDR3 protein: CASSLDGGRGSTGELFF
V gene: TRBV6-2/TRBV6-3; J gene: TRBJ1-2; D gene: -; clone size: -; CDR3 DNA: TGTGCCAGCAGGAAAATCGCCCGGGGCTTATATGGCTACACCTTC; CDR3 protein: CASRKIARGLYGYTF
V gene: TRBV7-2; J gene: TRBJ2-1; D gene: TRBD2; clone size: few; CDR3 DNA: TGTGCCAGCAGCTTAGGAGCGGGGGGGCAGTTCTTC; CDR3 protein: CASSLGAGGQFF
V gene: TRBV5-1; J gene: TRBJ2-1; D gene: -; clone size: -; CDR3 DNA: TGCGCCAGCAGCTTTGAAGCTAACCGTGAGCAGTTCTTC; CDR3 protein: CASSFEANREQFF
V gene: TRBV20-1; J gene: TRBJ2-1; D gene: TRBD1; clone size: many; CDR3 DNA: TGCAGTGCCCCTGGACAGGGGAATGAGCAGTTCTTC; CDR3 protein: CSAPGQGNEQFF
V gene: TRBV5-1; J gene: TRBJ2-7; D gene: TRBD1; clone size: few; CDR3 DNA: TGCGCCAGCAGCTTCACAGGGGACTCCTACGAGCAGTACTTC; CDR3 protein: CASSFTGDSYEQYF
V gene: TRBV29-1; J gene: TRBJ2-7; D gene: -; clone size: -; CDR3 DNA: TGCAGCGTTGCCGATCCCTCCCCCGGGAGAAACGAGCAGTACTTC; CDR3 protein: CSVADPSPGRNEQYF
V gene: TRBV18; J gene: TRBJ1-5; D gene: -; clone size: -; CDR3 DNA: TGTGCCAGCTCACCAGGGGATAGCAATCAGCCCCAGCATTTT; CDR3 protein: CASSPGDSNQPQHF
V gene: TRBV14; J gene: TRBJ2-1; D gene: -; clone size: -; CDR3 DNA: TGTGCCAGCAGCCAGGACCCGGGGGGCTATGAGCAGTTCTTC; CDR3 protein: CASSQDPGGYEQFF
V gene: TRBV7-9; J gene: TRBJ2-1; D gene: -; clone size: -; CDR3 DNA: TGTGCCAGCAGCTTACCTAACTCCAGCGGTGAGCAGTTCTTC; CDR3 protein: CASSLPNSSGEQFF
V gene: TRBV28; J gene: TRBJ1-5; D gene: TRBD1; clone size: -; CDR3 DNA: TGTGCCGAGGGGGCAGGCAATCAGCCCCAGCATTTT; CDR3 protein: CAEGAGNQPQHF
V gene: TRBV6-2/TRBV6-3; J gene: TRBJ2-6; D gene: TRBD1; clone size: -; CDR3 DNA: TGTGCCAGCAGTTACCCGGGACAGGGTGTCTCTGGGGCCAACGTCCTGACTTTC; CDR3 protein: CASSYPGQGVSGANVLTF
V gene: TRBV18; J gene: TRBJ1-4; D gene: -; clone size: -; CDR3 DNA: TGTGCCAGCTACGCGGGGGAAGGGACTAATGAAAAACTGTTTTTT; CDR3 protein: CASYAGEGTNEKLFF
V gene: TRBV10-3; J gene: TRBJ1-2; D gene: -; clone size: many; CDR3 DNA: TGTGCCATCAGTGAGTCGATAGGGACACCCTATGGCTACACCTTC; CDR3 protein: CAISESIGTPYGYTF
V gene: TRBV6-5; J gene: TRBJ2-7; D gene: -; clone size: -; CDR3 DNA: TGTGCCAGCAGCCCACAACGGTACGTCCGGGACACCGAGCAGTACTTC; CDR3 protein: CASSPQRYVRDTEQYF
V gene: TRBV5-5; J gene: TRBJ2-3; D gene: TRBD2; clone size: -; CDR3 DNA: TGTGCCAGCAGCATAGGGTTAGCGGGGCCTCCCACAGATACGCAGTATTTT; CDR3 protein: CASSIGLAGPPTDTQYF
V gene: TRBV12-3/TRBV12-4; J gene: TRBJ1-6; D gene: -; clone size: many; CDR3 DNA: TGTGCCAGCAGTAGACAGGAGCTTAGGAGCTCCTATAATTCACCCCTCCACTTT; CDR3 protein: CASSRQELRSSYNSPLHF
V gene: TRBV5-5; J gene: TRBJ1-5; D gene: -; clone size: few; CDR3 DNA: TGTGCCAGCAGCTACGGGGGGGCTGGTCAGCCCCAGCATTTT; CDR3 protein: CASSYGGAGQPQHF
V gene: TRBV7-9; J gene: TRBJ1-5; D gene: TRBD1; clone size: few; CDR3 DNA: TGTGCCAGCAGCGTGACAGGGGAGAGAGGTCAGCCCCAGCATTTT; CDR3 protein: CASSVTGERGQPQHF
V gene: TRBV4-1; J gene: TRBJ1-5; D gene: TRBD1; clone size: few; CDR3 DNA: TGCGCCAGCAGCCAAGATCGGGGACAGGCCCGTCAGCCCCAGCATTTT; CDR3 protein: CASSQDRGQARQPQHF
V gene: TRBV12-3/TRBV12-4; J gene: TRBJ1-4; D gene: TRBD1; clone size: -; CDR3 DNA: TGTGCCAGCAGTTTAAGGGGACAGGTTAATGAAAAACTGTTTTTT; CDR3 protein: CASSLRGQVNEKLFF
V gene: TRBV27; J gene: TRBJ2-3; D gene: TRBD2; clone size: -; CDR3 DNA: TGTGCCAGCAAATCCGCTCGGACTAGCGGGGGCACAGATACGCAGTATTTT; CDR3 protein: CASKSARTSGGTDTQYF
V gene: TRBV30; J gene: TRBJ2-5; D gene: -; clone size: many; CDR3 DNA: TGTGCCTGGAGTGTACAAGCAGGGGAGACCCAGTACTTC; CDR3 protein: CAWSVQAGETQYF
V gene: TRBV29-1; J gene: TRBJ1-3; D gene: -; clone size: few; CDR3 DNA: TGCAGCGTTGTTGGGACACCTGGAAACACCATATATTTT; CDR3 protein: CSVVGTPGNTIYF
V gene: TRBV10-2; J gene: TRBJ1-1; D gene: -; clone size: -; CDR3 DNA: TGCGCCAGCAGGGCAGGGGACACTGAAGCTTTCTTT; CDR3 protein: CASRAGDTEAFF
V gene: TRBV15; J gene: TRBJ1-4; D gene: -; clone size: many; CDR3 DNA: TGTGCCACCATGGGACCAACTAATGAAAAACTGTTTTTT; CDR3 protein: CATMGPTNEKLFF
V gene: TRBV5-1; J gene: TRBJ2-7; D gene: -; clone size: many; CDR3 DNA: TGCGCCAGCAGTATTAACGCCGCCGAGCAGTACTTC; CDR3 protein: CASSINAAEQYF
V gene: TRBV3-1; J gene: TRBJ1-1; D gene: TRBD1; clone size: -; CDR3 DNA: TGTGCCAGCACCTGGACAGGGGTTTCTCAGACTGAAGCTTTCTTT; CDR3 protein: CASTWTGVSQTEAFF
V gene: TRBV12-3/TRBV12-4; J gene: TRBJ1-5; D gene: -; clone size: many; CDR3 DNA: TGTGCCAGCACCTTAGAGGGTCGGCAGCCCCAGCATTTT; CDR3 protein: CASTLEGRQPQHF
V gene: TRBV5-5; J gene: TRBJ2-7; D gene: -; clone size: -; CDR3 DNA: TGTGCCAGCACCCCCTTATATGGGTACGAGCAGTACTTC; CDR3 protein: CASTPLYGYEQYF
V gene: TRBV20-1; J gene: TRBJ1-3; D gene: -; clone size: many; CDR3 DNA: TGCAGTGCTAGACCTCCGGGACGGAGTTACCCCTACTCTGGAAACACCATATATTTT; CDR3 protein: CSARPPGRSYPYSGNTIYF
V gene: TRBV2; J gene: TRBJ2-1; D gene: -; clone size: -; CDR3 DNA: TGTGCCGGTGAAAGGAATGAGCAGTTCTTC; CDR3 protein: CAGERNEQFF
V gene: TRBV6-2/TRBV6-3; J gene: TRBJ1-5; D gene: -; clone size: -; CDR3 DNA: TGTGCCAGCACCCCAAACCTAAGCAATCAGCCCCAGCATTTT; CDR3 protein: CASTPNLSNQPQHF
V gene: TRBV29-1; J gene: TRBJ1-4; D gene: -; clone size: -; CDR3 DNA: TGCAGCGTTCAACGAGGTTCTAATGAAAAACTGTTTTTT; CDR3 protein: CSVQRGSNEKLFF
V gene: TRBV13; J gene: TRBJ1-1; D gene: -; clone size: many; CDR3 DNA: TGTGCCAGCAGCACGGTGAACACTGAAGCTTTCTTT; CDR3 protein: CASSTVNTEAFF
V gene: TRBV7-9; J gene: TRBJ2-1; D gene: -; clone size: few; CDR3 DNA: TGTGCCAGCAGCTCAGCCTCCGGGTACAATGAGCAGTTCTTC; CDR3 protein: CASSSASGYNEQFF
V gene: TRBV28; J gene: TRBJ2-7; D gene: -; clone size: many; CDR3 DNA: TGTGCCAGCAGACTGGGCGGGAACCAGTTGGAAAAGCAGTACTTC; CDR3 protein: CASRLGGNQLEKQYF
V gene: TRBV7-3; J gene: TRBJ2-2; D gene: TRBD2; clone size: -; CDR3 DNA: TGTGCCAGCAGCAGGACTAGCGGGGGCCTCACCGGGGAGCTGTTTTTT; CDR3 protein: CASSRTSGGLTGELFF